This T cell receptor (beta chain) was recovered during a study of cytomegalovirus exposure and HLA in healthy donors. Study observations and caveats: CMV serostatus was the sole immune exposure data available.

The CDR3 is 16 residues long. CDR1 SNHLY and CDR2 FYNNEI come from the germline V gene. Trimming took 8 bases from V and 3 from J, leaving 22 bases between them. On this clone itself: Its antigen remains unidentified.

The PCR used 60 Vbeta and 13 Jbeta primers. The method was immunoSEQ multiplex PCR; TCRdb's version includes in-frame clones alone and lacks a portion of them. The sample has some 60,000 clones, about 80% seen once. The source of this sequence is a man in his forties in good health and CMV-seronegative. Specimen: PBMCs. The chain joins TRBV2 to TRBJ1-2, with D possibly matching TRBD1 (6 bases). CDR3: CASAEPGQLGDYGYTF. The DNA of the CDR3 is TGTGCCAGCGCTGAGCCAGGACAGCTCGGGGACTATGGCTACACCTTC.